The TCR beta chain described here comes from a study of T cells in Graves' hyperthyroidism and ophthalmopathy. In the study overall: Peripheral blood was acquired at first diagnosis, ahead of any therapy whatsoever.

V shed 5 bases and J 6 bases; nucleotides not matched to a gene: 7. The CDR3 runs 13 residues. Germline CDR1 is SNHLY and CDR2 is FYNNEI. RNA transcripts served as the template for amplifying TCR beta CDR3 regions. The TCR CDR3 was amplified in a first-round RT-PCR using the HTBI primer set. TCRdb used MiXCR to reprocess the multiplex PCR reads, holding one entry per CDR3 protein. The sample gives 250,000 to 300,000 distinct CDR3 sequences, 15% to 20% of which show up once; under 45% is in the top ten. Ten or more counts support this clonotype. A patient was excluded if there was uncontrolled infection, other autoimmune disease, pregnancy or lactation. Clinical symptoms, serum thyroxine and TRAb, thyroid ultrasound and orbital computed tomography together formed the diagnostic basis.

J is TRBJ2-7 and V is TRBV2, with TRBD1 identical over 7 bases. The TCR sequence derives from a man aged 50 to 60 with Graves' ophthalmopathy. Sequenced material: blood. Written as DNA, the CDR3 is TGTGCCAGCAGTACCAGACAGGGTCTCGAGCAGTACTTC. This codes for CASSTRQGLEQYF.